This is a list of T cell receptor beta chains from one sample in a study of T cells in Graves' hyperthyroidism and ophthalmopathy. TCRdb re-analysed the multiplex PCR reads in MiXCR, keeping a single row per CDR3 protein. Here the sample spans 300,000 to 350,000 distinct CDR3 sequences, about 18% being singletons. Sequenced material: blood. The source is a woman aged 50 to 60 with Graves' hyperthyroidism. The CDR3 runs from the conserved cysteine through the conserved F or W. The D gene is left open where the match is weak. Part of the rows lack a size; the others show once, few, many or a class for expanded clones.

.	TRBV3-1	TRBJ1-4	13	TRBD1	CASSDRGEEKLFF	TGTGCCAGCTCCGACAGGGGTGAGGAAAAACTGTTTTTT
many	TRBV20-1	TRBJ2-7	15	TRBD2	CSAIITGTSGHEQYF	TGCAGTGCTATCATAACCGGGACTAGCGGGCACGAGCAGTACTTC
.	TRBV27	TRBJ2-7	13	TRBD1	CASGGTGHDEQYF	TGTGCCAGCGGCGGGACAGGGCATGACGAGCAGTACTTC
many	TRBV7-9	TRBJ2-1	13	.	CASSPRQRVEQFF	TGTGCCAGCAGCCCCCGCCAAAGGGTTGAGCAGTTCTTC
few	TRBV20-1	TRBJ2-1	15	TRBD2	CSARQTSQGVNEQFF	TGCAGTGCTAGACAGACTAGCCAGGGAGTCAATGAGCAGTTCTTC
.	TRBV7-2	TRBJ1-2	20	TRBD1	CASSLVIARDRAGVNYGYTF	TGTGCCAGCAGCTTAGTTATCGCCCGGGACAGGGCGGGAGTTAACTATGGCTACACCTTC
.	TRBV3-1	TRBJ2-2	16	.	CASSRRGAGVPGELFF	TGTGCCAGCAGCCGCCGAGGGGCAGGGGTGCCCGGGGAGCTGTTTTTT
many	TRBV2	TRBJ2-7	16	.	CASSDGSSGDSYEQYF	TGTGCCAGCAGTGACGGTAGCAGCGGCGACTCCTACGAGCAGTACTTC
many	TRBV11-3	TRBJ2-1	18	TRBD2	CASSQTSGGEGSYNEQFF	TGTGCCAGCAGCCAGACTAGCGGGGGTGAAGGCTCCTACAATGAGCAGTTCTTC
.	TRBV28	TRBJ2-2	14	TRBD2	CASREGRDTGELFF	TGTGCCAGCCGGGAGGGTCGTGACACCGGGGAGCTGTTTTTT
many	TRBV6-1	TRBJ1-4	18	TRBD1	CASIFHPGKGQLNEKLFF	TGTGCCAGCATTTTCCACCCGGGGAAGGGACAGCTTAATGAAAAACTGTTTTTT
few	TRBV6-1	TRBJ1-4	13	TRBD1	CASSFDRGEKLFF	TGTGCCAGCAGCTTTGACAGGGGTGAAAAACTGTTTTTT
.	TRBV28	TRBJ1-1	16	TRBD1	CASSPTGLGMNTEAFF	TGTGCCAGCAGCCCGACAGGGTTGGGGATGAACACTGAAGCTTTCTTT
.	TRBV6-1	TRBJ1-1	14	.	CASSYGGTSTEAFF	TGTGCCAGCAGTTATGGGGGTACGAGCACTGAAGCTTTCTTT
few	TRBV4-1	TRBJ2-7	13	.	CASSQAKGYEQYF	TGCGCCAGCAGCCAAGCTAAGGGATACGAGCAGTACTTC
few	TRBV15	TRBJ2-1	17	TRBD2	CATSGAVSGSLDNEQFF	TGTGCCACCAGCGGAGCTGTGAGCGGGAGTTTGGACAATGAGCAGTTCTTC
many	TRBV20-1	TRBJ2-1	13	.	CSARDPGNNEQFF	TGCAGTGCTAGAGATCCGGGGAACAATGAGCAGTTCTTC
many	TRBV12-3/TRBV12-4	TRBJ2-1	11	.	CASSLANEQFF	TGTGCCAGCAGCCTCGCCAATGAGCAGTTCTTC
.	TRBV28	TRBJ2-1	14	.	CASSAPLGSNEQFF	TGTGCCAGCAGTGCACCACTAGGATCAAATGAGCAGTTCTTC
few	TRBV7-9	TRBJ2-7	13	.	CASSFGNTHEQYF	TGTGCCAGCAGCTTTGGCAATACCCACGAGCAGTACTTC
.	TRBV5-1	TRBJ1-1	13	.	CASSPDLRTEAFF	TGCGCCAGCAGCCCGGACTTGCGGACTGAAGCTTTCTTT
.	TRBV6-1	TRBJ1-4	13	.	CASRPPQIEKLFF	TGTGCCAGCCGGCCCCCCCAAATTGAAAAACTGTTTTTT
many	TRBV18	TRBJ2-3	14	.	CASSSNGAADTQYF	TGTGCCAGCTCATCCAACGGGGCGGCAGATACGCAGTATTTT
.	TRBV7-9	TRBJ2-1	19	TRBD2	CASSPGTSGRPMGRNEQFF	TGTGCCAGCAGCCCAGGGACTAGCGGGAGGCCCATGGGTAGAAATGAGCAGTTCTTC